One sample yielded the 21 T cell receptor beta chains listed below, sequenced in a study of metastatic and nonmetastatic thyroid tumors. No patient had received any treatment before thyroid surgery. Through MiXCR, TCRdb re-clonotyped the PCR reads. The top ten clones hold around 26% of a sample with some 19,000 clones, around 20% of them seen once. What was sequenced was blood. These receptors came from a female donor with papillary thyroid cancer or a benign thyroid nodule (not recorded which). Some clones in this sample may be carry-over from other donors' samples.

This clone was observed a handful of times. The chain links TRBV19 to TRBJ2-7; D is ambiguous. The CDR3 extends over 14 amino acids. Germline loops: CDR1 LNHDA, CDR2 SQIVND (reference sequence). The V and J ends lost 5 bases and 3 bases respectively, with 14 bases between them. In DNA, the CDR3 is TGTGCCAGTAGTGCCTGGTACAGTGTCTACGAGCAGTACTTC. Translated: CASSAWYSVYEQYF.

This clone was seen many times. The chain links TRBV30 to TRBJ1-4; D gene unclear. CDR1 GTSNPN and CDR2 SVGIG come from the germline V gene (reference sequence). Trimming left V 5 bases short and J 0 bases short, with 16 bases between. This CDR3 spans 16 amino acids. The DNA of the CDR3 is TGTGCCTGGGCCACATTACTTGGGCCAACTAATGAAAAACTGTTTTTT. It is translated as CAWATLLGPTNEKLFF.

This chain links TRBV20-1 with TRBJ2-6; D call uncertain. The CDR3 is made up of 13 amino acids. Per germline, CDR1 DFQATT and CDR2 SNEGSKA (reference sequence). Between the trimmed V and J ends, which lost 7 bases and 1 base, there was a span of 8 bases. Written as DNA, the CDR3 is TGCAGTGGCCTTCCATCTGGGGCCAACGTCCTGACTTTC. Amino acid sequence: CSGLPSGANVLTF.

By share, this clone counts as medium-sized. Here the CDR3 reads CASTSPREAAQYF. The CDR3 bases are TGTGCCAGCACCAGCCCCCGGGAGGCTGCGCAGTATTTT. This chain connects TRBV6-1 to TRBJ2-3; 7 positions agree with TRBD2. The V and J ends lost 7 bases and 10 bases, in that order; junction bases with no gene match: 11. Germline V gene sequence: CDR1 MNHNS, CDR2 SASEGT. The CDR3 has 13 amino acids.

In this sample, this clone turned up many times. This sequence joins TRBV20-1 and TRBJ2-3; 7 bases align to TRBD1. Per germline, CDR1 DFQATT and CDR2 SNEGSKA (reference sequence). J lost 7 bases, V lost 6 bases, and 13 bases had no gene match. The CDR3 runs 14 residues. Here the CDR3 reads CSALPTGQKYTQYF. The CDR3, as DNA: TGCAGTGCCCTTCCGACAGGGCAGAAGTATACGCAGTATTTT.

This clone showed up just a few times. V gene TRBV2 combines with J gene TRBJ2-2; tentatively, D is TRBD1 (5 bases). CDR3 length: 15 amino acids. Germline values: CDR1 SNHLY, CDR2 FYNNEI. V dropped 3 bases and J dropped 10 bases, with 18 bases sitting between them. CDR3 nucleotides: TGTGCCAGCAGTGAGGATCTCAGGGCCCCCGCGGAGCTGTTTTTT. Translated: CASSEDLRAPAELFF.

J is TRBJ2-5 and V is TRBV2; perhaps TRBD1 as D (6 bases). Deletions cut 11 bases from V and 4 bases from J, with 17 bases between. Germline lookup yields CDR1 SNHLY and CDR2 FYNNEI. This CDR3 is built from 13 residues. The CDR3 region is CAPRSGDTETQYF. Written as DNA, the CDR3 is TGTGCCCCCAGATCCGGGGACACAGAGACCCAGTACTTC.

There are many counts of this clone. The genes are TRBV20-1 and TRBJ2-3; D might be TRBD2 (7 bases). Germline CDR1 and CDR2: DFQATT and SNEGSKA (reference sequence). The CDR3 runs 11 residues. The CDR3 loop reads CGGAATDTQYF. As DNA, the CDR3 is TGCGGGGGGGCAGCCACAGATACGCAGTATTTT.

Comment on this clone: The CDR3 ends on some other residue instead of the conserved phenylalanine or tryptophan, so this is likely a read error. The V and J genes are TRBV28 and TRBJ1-6, with 8 nucleotides matching TRBD1. The CDR3 loop spans 15 amino acids. Per the germline V gene, CDR1 is MDHEN and CDR2 is SYDVKM. CDR3: CARSLWSGQVSPLHS. The CDR3 bases are TGTGCCAGAAGTTTATGGTCGGGACAGGTCTCACCCCTCCACTCT.

This clone has a count of ten or more. The V gene is TRBV6-1, the J gene TRBJ1-1; the match to TRBD1 covers 9 bases. Germline lookup yields CDR1 MNHNS and CDR2 SASEGT. Trimming at V came to 7 bases and at J to 7 bases, leaving 4 bases not matched to a gene. The CDR3 extends over 12 amino acids. CDR3 nucleotide sequence: TGTGCCAGCAACAGGGGGCAGGGTGAAGCTTTCTTT. It encodes CASNRGQGEAFF.

In its sample, this clone is medium-sized (0.01 to 0.1%). J is TRBJ1-1 and V is TRBV6-5; no firm D call. The ends were cut back, 0 bases at V and 7 bases at J, with 6 bases in the middle. CDR1 and CDR2 (germline): MNHEY, SVGAGI. The CDR3 totals 12 residues. The CDR3 DNA reads as TGTGCCAGCAGTTACTCAGGGTTTGAAGCTTTCTTT. It specifies CASSYSGFEAFF.

This clone was seen many times. CDR3 DNA sequence: TGTGCCAGCAGTTCCACGACAGGTGGAGGAGACACAGATACGCAGTATTTT. Amino acids: CASSSTTGGGDTDTQYF. The rearrangement joins TRBV28 to TRBJ2-3; a possible D gene is TRBD1 (6 bases). This CDR3 region has 17 residues. Germline CDR1 MDHEN, CDR2 SYDVKM. Between the trimmed V and J ends, which lost 4 bases and 2 bases, there was a span of 19 bases.

As regards this clone: One end of the junction does not line up with germline, which may come from a read error. V gene TRBV12-3 or TRBV12-4 combines with J gene TRBJ1-2; D remains ambiguous. This CDR3 spans 13 amino acids. CDR3 amino acids: CSSRPYSWSGYTF. CDR3 sequence (DNA): TGTTCCAGCAGACCCTACTCATGGAGCGGCTACACCTTC.

The chain combines TRBV24-1 with TRBJ2-3; D perhaps matches TRBD2 (5 bases). The germline CDR1 and CDR2 sequences are KGHDR and SFDVKD. Trimming pared 5 bases from V and 2 bases from J, leaving 10 bases between. The CDR3 length is 14 residues. CDR3 sequence reads: CATSGRGNTDTQYF. In nucleotides, the CDR3 is TGTGCCACCAGTGGTCGGGGTAACACAGATACGCAGTATTTT.

This clone was picked up a small number of times. The chain uses TRBV11-1 and TRBJ2-5; TRBD2 aligns across 13 bases. With 2 bases clipped from V and 4 bases from J, the junction kept 10 bases outside the gene matches. Looked up from germline, CDR1 is SGHAT and CDR2 is FQDESV (reference sequence). This CDR3 is built from 18 residues. The CDR3 protein is CASSLYGLAGVARETQYF. The CDR3, as DNA: TGTGCCAGCAGCTTATATGGACTAGCGGGAGTGGCCCGAGAGACCCAGTACTTC.

This clone was seen ten or more times. The V call is TRBV28, the J call TRBJ2-6; D assignment may be TRBD1 or TRBD2 (5 bases each). This CDR3 comprises 15 residues. Between the trimmed V and J ends, which lost 8 bases and 0 bases, there was a span of 11 bases. The germline CDR1 and CDR2 sequences are MDHEN and SYDVKM. This CDR3 is CASFKGSSGANVLTF. CDR3 nucleotide sequence: TGTGCCAGCTTTAAGGGGAGCTCTGGGGCCAACGTCCTGACTTTC.

Remarks on this clone: Compared with germline, one end of the junction differs, possibly owing to a read error. The rearrangement links TRBV20-1 to TRBJ1-5; D is unresolved. Per the germline V gene, CDR1 is DFQATT and CDR2 is SNEGSKA (reference sequence). The length of the CDR3 is 13 residues. The CDR3 DNA reads as TGCAGTGCACAACAAGGAGTTAATCAGACCCAGCATTTT. It codes for CSAQQGVNQTQHF.

The table lists this clone with many counts. This chain connects TRBV11-1 to TRBJ1-2, with D possibly matching TRBD1 (6 bases). The germline V gene has CDR1 SGHAT and CDR2 FQDESV (reference sequence). Trimming left V 0 bases short and J 1 base short, with 18 bases between. The CDR3 loop spans 18 amino acids. CDR3 sequence reads: CASSLAAGAGALNYGYTF. The CDR3 nucleotides are TGTGCCAGCAGCTTAGCGGCCGGGGCAGGGGCCCTTAACTATGGCTACACCTTC.

This clone was picked up many times. This chain uses TRBV20-1 with TRBJ2-3; D might be TRBD2 (5 bases). The CDR3 has 14 residues. Per the germline V gene, CDR1 is DFQATT and CDR2 is SNEGSKA (reference sequence). V was trimmed by 6 bases and J by 8 bases, leaving 21 bases between them. The CDR3 region is CSATGGGRVGTQYF. In DNA form, the CDR3 reads TGCAGTGCGACCGGCGGCGGGCGGGTGGGTACGCAGTATTTT.

This clone appeared many times. A much larger clone lies one base from this, so it may be a read error. The V call is TRBV9, the J call TRBJ1-2; 7 bases line up with TRBD1. Trimming at V came to 4 bases and at J to 12 bases, leaving 15 bases not matched to a gene. CDR1 and CDR2 (germline): SGDLS, YYNGEE. The CDR3 extends over 14 amino acids. CDR3 sequence (DNA): TGTGCCAGCAGCTACACTTTACAGGGAGGGGGCCACACCTTC. Translated, it gives CASSYTLQGGGHTF.

This clone came up many times. The genes are TRBV30 and TRBJ1-1, with D perhaps matching TRBD1 (5 bases). Trimming removed 6 bases from V and 2 bases from J, with 19 bases in between. This CDR3 contains 15 residues. Germline CDR1 GTSNPN, CDR2 SVGIG (reference sequence). As DNA, the CDR3 is TGTGCCTGTTGGAGGGAGGGGCGCGGTAACACTGAAGCTTTCTTT. Amino acid sequence: CACWREGRGNTEAFF.